This TCR beta chain was documented in a study of OX40 agonist ivuxolimab in advanced cancers. V shed 4 bases and J 3 bases; nucleotides not matched to a gene: 4. CDR3 length equals 13 residues. The V gene's germline CDR1 is SQVTM and CDR2 ANQGSEA. Some clones are missing from TCRdb's copy, which holds only in-frame ones; the method was immunoSEQ multiplex PCR. The table shows around 34,000 clones, with about four fifths occurring only once. The sequence derives from an adult with an advanced solid tumor such as melanoma, head and neck, liver or kidney cancer. The source was CD4+ or CD8+ T cells sorted from blood, collected in a trial of the OX40 agonist ivuxolimab. The chain carries TRBV29-1 and TRBJ2-3; 7 bases are shared with TRBD1. The CDR3 DNA reads as TGCAGCGTTGCCCAGGGGGTGACAGATACGCAGTATTTT. This sequence encodes CSVAQGVTDTQYF.